These 14 T cell receptor beta chains share one sample of origin, sequenced in a study of T cell responses to AZD1222 COVID-19 vaccine. Clones were sequenced by immunoSEQ multiplex PCR, and TCRdb holds only the in-frame ones, with some missing. The profile shows 95,000 to 150,000 clones, around 92% of them singletons. The sample consisted of peripheral blood, taken 28 days after the second AZD1222 dose. These receptors originate from an adult who received the AZD1222 COVID-19 vaccine.

For the CDR3, the DNA is TGTGCCAGCAGCTTAGTTACTAGCACAGATACGCAGTATTTT. Protein: CASSLVTSTDTQYF. V gene TRBV7-9 combines with J gene TRBJ2-3; D is unresolved. V lost 1 base, J lost 0 bases, and 5 bases lay in between. CDR3 length: 14 residues. Per the germline V gene, CDR1 is SEHNR and CDR2 is FQNEAQ (reference sequence).

The gene calls are TRBV4-2 and TRBJ1-4; TRBD1 matches at 9 bases. The CDR3 sequence is 15 residues long. V lost 4 bases, J lost 11 bases, and 11 bases stayed unmatched. Looked up from germline, CDR1 is LGHNA and CDR2 is YNFKEQ. CDR3: CASSRPGQGGKKLFF. The CDR3 DNA reads as TGTGCCAGCAGCCGTCCGGGACAGGGTGGCAAGAAACTGTTTTTT.

This chain uses TRBV9 with TRBJ1-2, with 7 bases matching TRBD1. V trimming: 0 bases; J trimming: 8 bases; junction bases outside the gene matches: 16. There are 17 residues in the CDR3. CDR1 is SGDLS and CDR2 is YYNGEE in the germline V gene. Here the CDR3 reads CASSVAHQDRWKWGYTF. CDR3 sequence (DNA): TGTGCCAGCAGCGTAGCACATCAGGACAGGTGGAAGTGGGGCTACACCTTC.

The chain uses TRBV3-1 (or the pseudogene TRBV3-2) and TRBJ2-1; no firm D call. V was cut by 1 base and J by 9 bases, with 7 bases left in between. The CDR3 is 12 residues long. Germline V gene sequence: CDR1 LGHDT, CDR2 YNNKEL (reference sequence). CDR3 amino acids: CASSQGIGEQFF. In nucleotides, the CDR3 is TGTGCCAGCAGCCAAGGGATCGGTGAGCAGTTCTTC.

CDR3: CASSFKTGDADTQYF. CDR3 bases: TGTGCCAGCAGCTTTAAGACAGGGGACGCAGATACGCAGTATTTT. The chain links TRBV13 to TRBJ2-3; TRBD1 agrees at 8 bases. The germline CDR1 and CDR2 sequences are PRHDT and FYEKMQ (reference sequence). V was clipped by 3 bases and J by 4 bases; unmatched bases: 6. This CDR3 is 15 amino acids long.

The chain links TRBV5-5 to TRBJ1-1; 7 bases are shared with TRBD1. J gave up 6 bases and V 2 bases, and 10 bases lay outside the gene matches. The V gene's germline CDR1 is SGHKS and CDR2 YYEKEE (reference sequence). This CDR3 has 15 amino acids. The CDR3 nucleotides are TGTGCCAGCAGCTTTCAAGGGGGCGCGGTCTCTGAAGCTTTCTTT. The encoded protein is CASSFQGGAVSEAFF.

This chain links TRBV28 with TRBJ1-6, with D hard to call. The CDR3 spans 14 residues. Germline values: CDR1 MDHEN, CDR2 SYDVKM. Deletions cut 8 bases from V and 0 bases from J, with 8 bases between. CDR3 nucleotides: TGTGCCAGCTTCGAAAGCTCCTATAATTCACCCCTCCACTTT. Translating it yields CASFESSYNSPLHF.

The chain links TRBV28 to TRBJ2-7; D may be TRBD1 (5 bases). CDR1 and CDR2 from the germline V gene are MDHEN and SYDVKM. This CDR3 spans 14 amino acids. Trimming took off 4 bases at V and 9 bases at J, with 19 bases between the two ends. CDR3 DNA sequence: TGTGCCAGCAGTTCTTACCCCCGGACATTACGGCAGTACTTC. It is translated as CASSSYPRTLRQYF.

The V gene is TRBV5-8, the J gene TRBJ1-2; D gene uncertain. CDR3 size: 14 residues. The V gene lost 6 bases and the J gene lost 6 bases, with 18 bases spanning the gap. The germline gives CDR1 SGHTS, CDR2 YDEGEE. The CDR3 spells CASTRVTPGHGYTF. The CDR3 DNA sequence: TGTGCCAGCACCCGAGTGACTCCGGGCCATGGCTACACCTTC.

V is TRBV3-1 (or the pseudogene TRBV3-2) and J is TRBJ1-1, with D possibly TRBD1 on 6 matching bases. CDR3 size: 13 residues. Trimming took 1 base from V and 6 from J, leaving 9 bases between them. Germline values: CDR1 LGHDT, CDR2 YNNKEL (reference sequence). Here the CDR3 DNA reads TGTGCCAGCAGCCAAGGGGGGGGGCCTGAAGCTTTCTTT. Protein sequence: CASSQGGGPEAFF.

The chain couples TRBV4-1 to TRBJ1-1; D is unresolved. The germline V gene has CDR1 MGHRA and CDR2 YSYEKL. V was clipped by 0 bases and J by 8 bases, with 10 bases between them. CDR3 size: 13 residues. The CDR3 is CASSQDVTGEAFF. CDR3 nucleotide sequence: TGCGCCAGCAGCCAAGATGTAACGGGCGAAGCTTTCTTT.

J is TRBJ1-1 and V is TRBV7-9, with 7 bases fitting TRBD1. Germline trimming cut 7 bases from V and 1 base from J; bases unmatched to any gene: 3. From germline, CDR1 is SEHNR and CDR2 FQNEAQ (reference sequence). The CDR3 length is 13 residues. CDR3 bases: TGTGCCAGCACCAGGACAGGGAACACTGAAGCTTTCTTT. Translated: CASTRTGNTEAFF.

CDR3 protein: CASRNLLANEQFF. The CDR3 DNA follows: TGTGCCAGCAGAAACCTCCTGGCCAATGAGCAGTTCTTC. This chain uses TRBV2 with TRBJ2-1, with unresolved D. The germline gives CDR1 SNHLY, CDR2 FYNNEI. CDR3 length equals 13 residues. V shed 6 bases and J shed 6 bases, with 12 bases lying between them.

This clone was recorded once. This sequence joins TRBV6-6 and TRBJ2-7, with D perhaps matching TRBD2 (6 bases). This CDR3 comprises 16 residues. Per germline, CDR1 MNHNY and CDR2 SVGAGI (reference sequence). V was cut by 0 bases and J by 2 bases, with 14 bases left in between. The CDR3 sequence is CASSYSRPGEAYEQYF. The CDR3 coding sequence is TGTGCCAGCAGTTACTCCCGGCCGGGGGAGGCCTACGAGCAGTACTTC.